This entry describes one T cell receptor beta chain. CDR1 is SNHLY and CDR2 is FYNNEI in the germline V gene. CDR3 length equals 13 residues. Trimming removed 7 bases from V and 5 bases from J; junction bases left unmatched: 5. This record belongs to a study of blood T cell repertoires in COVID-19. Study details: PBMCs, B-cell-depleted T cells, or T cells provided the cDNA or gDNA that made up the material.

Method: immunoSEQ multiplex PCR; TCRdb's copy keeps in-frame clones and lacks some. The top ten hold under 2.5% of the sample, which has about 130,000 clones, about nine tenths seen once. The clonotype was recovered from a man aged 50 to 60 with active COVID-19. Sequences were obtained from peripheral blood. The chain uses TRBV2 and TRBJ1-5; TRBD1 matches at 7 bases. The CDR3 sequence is CASKGADHQPQHF. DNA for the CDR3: TGTGCCAGCAAGGGGGCTGACCATCAGCCCCAGCATTTT.